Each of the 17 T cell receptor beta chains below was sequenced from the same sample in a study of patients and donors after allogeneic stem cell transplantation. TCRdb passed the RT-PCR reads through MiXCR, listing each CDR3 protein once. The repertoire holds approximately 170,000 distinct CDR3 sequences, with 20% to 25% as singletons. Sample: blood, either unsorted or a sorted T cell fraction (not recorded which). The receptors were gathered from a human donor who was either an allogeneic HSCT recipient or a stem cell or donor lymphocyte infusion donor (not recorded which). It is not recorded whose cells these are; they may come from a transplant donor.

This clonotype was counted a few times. CDR3 amino acids: CASSFRGQTLGYTF. The CDR3 DNA sequence: TGCGCCAGCAGCTTCCGGGGCCAAACACTTGGCTACACCTTC. This chain uses TRBV5-1 with TRBJ1-2; tentatively, D is TRBD1 (5 bases). This CDR3 spans 14 amino acids. The germline gives CDR1 SGHRS, CDR2 YFSETQ. V was pared by 2 bases and J by 7 bases, with 15 bases between.

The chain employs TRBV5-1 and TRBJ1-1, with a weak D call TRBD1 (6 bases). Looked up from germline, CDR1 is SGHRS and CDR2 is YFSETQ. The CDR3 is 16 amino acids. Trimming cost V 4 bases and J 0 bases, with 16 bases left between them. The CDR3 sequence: CASSGRDTPMNTEAFF. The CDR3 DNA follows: TGCGCCAGCAGCGGACGGGACACGCCAATGAACACTGAAGCTTTCTTT.

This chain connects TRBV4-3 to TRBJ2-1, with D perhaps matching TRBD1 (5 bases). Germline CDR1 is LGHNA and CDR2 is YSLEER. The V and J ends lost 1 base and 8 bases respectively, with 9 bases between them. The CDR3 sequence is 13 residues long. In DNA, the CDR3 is TGCGCCAGCAGCCAAGCCTGGGGCGATGAGCAGTTCTTC. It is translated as CASSQAWGDEQFF.

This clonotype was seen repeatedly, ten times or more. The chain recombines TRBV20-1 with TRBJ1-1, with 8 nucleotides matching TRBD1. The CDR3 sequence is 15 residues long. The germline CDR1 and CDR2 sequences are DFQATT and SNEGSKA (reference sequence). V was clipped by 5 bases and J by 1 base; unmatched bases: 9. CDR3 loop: CSAARGLVWNTEAFF. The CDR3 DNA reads TGCAGTGCTGCCAGGGGGCTTGTTTGGAACACTGAAGCTTTCTTT.

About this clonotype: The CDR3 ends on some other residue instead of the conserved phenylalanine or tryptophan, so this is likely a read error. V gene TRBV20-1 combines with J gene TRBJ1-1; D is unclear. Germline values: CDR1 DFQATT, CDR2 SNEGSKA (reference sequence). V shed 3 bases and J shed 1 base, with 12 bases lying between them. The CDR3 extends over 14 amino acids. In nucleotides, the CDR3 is TGCAGTGCTAGTTTGGCAGCTTCGAACACTGAAGCTTTCTTG. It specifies CSASLAASNTEAFL.

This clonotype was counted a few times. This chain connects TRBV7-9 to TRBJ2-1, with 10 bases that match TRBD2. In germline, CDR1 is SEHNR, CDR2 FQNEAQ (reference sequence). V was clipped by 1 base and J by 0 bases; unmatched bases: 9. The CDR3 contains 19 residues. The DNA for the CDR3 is TGTGCCAGCAGCTTAGGGTCCAGCGGGAGGGCCCGCTCCTACAATGAGCAGTTCTTC. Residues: CASSLGSSGRARSYNEQFF. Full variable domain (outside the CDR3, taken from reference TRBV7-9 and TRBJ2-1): DTGVSQNPRHKITKRGQNVTFRCDPISEHNRLYWYRQTLGQGPEFLTYFQNEAQLEKSRLLSDRFSAERPKGSFSTLEIQRTEQGDSAMYLCASSLGSSGRARSYNEQFFGPGTRLTVL.

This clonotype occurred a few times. Written as DNA, the CDR3 is TGCAGCGTCCCCCACACGGAAGGCAACACTGAAGCTTTCTTT. This translates into CSVPHTEGNTEAFF. The V call is TRBV29-1, the J call TRBJ1-1; D not resolved. The germline V gene has CDR1 SQVTM and CDR2 ANQGSEA. The CDR3 runs 14 residues. Deletions cut 6 bases from V and 2 bases from J, with 16 bases between.

Here the CDR3 DNA reads TGTGCCAGCACCGTGGTTGCTCTGAGCTCCTACAATGAGCAGTTCTTC. Translating gives CASTVVALSSYNEQFF. The rearrangement links TRBV7-2 to TRBJ2-1; D is ambiguous. This CDR3 spans 16 amino acids. Deletions cut 7 bases from V and 0 bases from J, with 16 bases between. Germline lookup yields CDR1 SGHTA and CDR2 FQGNSA.

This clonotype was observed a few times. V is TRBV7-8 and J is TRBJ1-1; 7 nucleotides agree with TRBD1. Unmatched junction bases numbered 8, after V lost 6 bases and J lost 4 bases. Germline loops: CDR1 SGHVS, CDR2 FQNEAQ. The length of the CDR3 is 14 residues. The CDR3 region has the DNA TGTGCCAGCAGGGAGGGGGCGATGAGCACTGAAGCTTTCTTT. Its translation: CASREGAMSTEAFF.

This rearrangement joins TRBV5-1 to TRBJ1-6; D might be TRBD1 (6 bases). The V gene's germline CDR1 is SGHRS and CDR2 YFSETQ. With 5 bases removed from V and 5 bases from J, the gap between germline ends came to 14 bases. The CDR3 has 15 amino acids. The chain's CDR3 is CASRIEGGNNSPLHF. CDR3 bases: TGCGCCAGCAGGATTGAGGGGGGTAATAATTCACCCCTCCACTTT.

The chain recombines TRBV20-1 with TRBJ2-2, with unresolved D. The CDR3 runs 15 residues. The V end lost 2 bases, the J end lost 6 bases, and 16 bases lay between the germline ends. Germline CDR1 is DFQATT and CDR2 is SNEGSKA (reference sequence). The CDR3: CSARRTPQSAGELFF. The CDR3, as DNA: TGCAGTGCTAGAAGGACCCCACAAAGCGCCGGGGAGCTGTTTTTT.

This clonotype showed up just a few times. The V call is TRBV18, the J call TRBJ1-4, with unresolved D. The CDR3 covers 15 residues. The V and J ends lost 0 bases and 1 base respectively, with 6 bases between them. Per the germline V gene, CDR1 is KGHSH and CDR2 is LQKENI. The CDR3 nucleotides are TGTGCCAGCTCACCACCGTCGGGAACTAATGAAAAACTGTTTTTT. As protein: CASSPPSGTNEKLFF.

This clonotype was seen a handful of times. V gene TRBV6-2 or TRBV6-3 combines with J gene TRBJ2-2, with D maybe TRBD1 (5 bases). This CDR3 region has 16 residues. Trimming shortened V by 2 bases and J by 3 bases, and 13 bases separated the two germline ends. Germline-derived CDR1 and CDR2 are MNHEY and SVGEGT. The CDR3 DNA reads TGTGCCAGCAGTTACCGATCCAGGGTGGACACCGGGGAGCTGTTTTTT. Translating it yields CASSYRSRVDTGELFF.

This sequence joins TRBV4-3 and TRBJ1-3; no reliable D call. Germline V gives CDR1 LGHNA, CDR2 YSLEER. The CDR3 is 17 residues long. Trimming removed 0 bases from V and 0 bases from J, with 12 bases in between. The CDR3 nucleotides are TGCGCCAGCAGCCAAGATGGATTGTCACCCTCTGGAAACACCATATATTTT. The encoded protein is CASSQDGLSPSGNTIYF.

CDR3 in DNA: TGTGCCTCAAGGCTGGGCTGGACCGTGTACAATGAGCAGTTCTTC. It encodes CASRLGWTVYNEQFF. This chain links TRBV10-3 with TRBJ2-1, with D hard to call. The CDR3 is 15 amino acids. CDR1 is ENHRY, CDR2 SYGVKD, per germline. V dropped 11 bases and J dropped 4 bases, with 21 bases sitting between them.

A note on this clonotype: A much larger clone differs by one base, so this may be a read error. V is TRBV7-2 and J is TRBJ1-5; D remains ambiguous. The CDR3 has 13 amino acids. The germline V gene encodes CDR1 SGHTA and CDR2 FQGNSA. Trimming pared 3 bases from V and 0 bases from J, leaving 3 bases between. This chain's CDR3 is CASSFDSNQPQHF. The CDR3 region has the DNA TGTGCCAGCAGCTTCGATAGCAATCAGCCCCAGCATTTT.

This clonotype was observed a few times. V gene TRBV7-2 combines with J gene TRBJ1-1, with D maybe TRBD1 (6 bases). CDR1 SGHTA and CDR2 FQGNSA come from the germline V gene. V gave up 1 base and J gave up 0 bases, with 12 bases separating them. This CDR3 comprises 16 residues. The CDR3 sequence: CASSLGGGYMNTEAFF. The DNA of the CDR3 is TGTGCCAGCAGCTTAGGAGGGGGGTACATGAACACTGAAGCTTTCTTT.